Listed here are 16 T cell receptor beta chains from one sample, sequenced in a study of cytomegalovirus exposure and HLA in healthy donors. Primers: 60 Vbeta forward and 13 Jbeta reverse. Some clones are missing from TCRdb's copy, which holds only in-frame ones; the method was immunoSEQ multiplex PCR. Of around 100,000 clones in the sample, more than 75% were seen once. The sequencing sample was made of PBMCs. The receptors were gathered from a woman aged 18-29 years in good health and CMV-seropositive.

CDR3 bases: TGTGCCAGCAGCTGGGGGGGACTAGCGGCCGGGGAGCTGTTTTTT. Its translation: CASSWGGLAAGELFF. The chain uses TRBV5-6 and TRBJ2-2; 11 nucleotides match TRBD2. Trimming removed 3 bases from V and 6 bases from J; junction bases left unmatched: 4. The V gene's germline CDR1 is SGHDT and CDR2 YYEEEE. The CDR3 has 15 amino acids. Full variable domain (outside the CDR3, taken from reference TRBV5-6 and TRBJ2-2): DAGVTQSPTHLIKTRGQQVTLRCSPKSGHDTVSWYQQALGQGPQFIFQYYEEEERQRGNFPDRFSGHQFPNYSSELNVNALLLGDSALYLCASSWGGLAAGELFFGEGSRLTVL.

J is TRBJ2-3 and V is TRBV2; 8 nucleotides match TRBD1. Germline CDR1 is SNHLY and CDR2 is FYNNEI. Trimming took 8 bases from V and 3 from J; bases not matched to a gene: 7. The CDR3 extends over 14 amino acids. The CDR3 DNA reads TGTGCCAGCGGACAGGGAACGGAGACAGATACGCAGTATTTT. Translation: CASGQGTETDTQYF.

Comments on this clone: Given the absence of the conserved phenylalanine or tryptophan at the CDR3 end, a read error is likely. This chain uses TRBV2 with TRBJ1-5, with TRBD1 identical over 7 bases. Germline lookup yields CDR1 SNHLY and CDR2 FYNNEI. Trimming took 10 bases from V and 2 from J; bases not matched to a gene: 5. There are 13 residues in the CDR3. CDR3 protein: CATRQGGNQPQHV. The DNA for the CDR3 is TGTGCCACCAGGCAGGGGGGCAATCAGCCCCAGCATGTT.

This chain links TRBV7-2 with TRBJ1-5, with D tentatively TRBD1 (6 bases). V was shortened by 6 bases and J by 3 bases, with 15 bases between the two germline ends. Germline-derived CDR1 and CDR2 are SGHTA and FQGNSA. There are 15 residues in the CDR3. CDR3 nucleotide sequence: TGTGCCAGCAGTCCCCTCGGACAGCTCAATCAGCCCCAGCATTTT. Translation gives CASSPLGQLNQPQHF.

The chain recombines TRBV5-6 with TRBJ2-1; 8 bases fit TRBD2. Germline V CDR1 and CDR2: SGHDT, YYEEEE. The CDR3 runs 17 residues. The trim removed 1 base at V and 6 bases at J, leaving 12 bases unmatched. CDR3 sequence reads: CASSLTRTSFSANEQFF. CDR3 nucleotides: TGTGCCAGCAGCTTGACTAGGACTAGCTTTTCGGCCAATGAGCAGTTCTTC.

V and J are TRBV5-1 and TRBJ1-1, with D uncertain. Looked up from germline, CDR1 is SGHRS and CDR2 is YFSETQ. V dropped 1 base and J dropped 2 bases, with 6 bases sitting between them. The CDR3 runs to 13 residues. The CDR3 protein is CASSLTDNTEAFF. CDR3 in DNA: TGCGCCAGCAGCTTGACAGACAACACTGAAGCTTTCTTT.

CDR3 region: CASSLRGSEGYQPQHF. The CDR3, as DNA: TGTGCCAGCAGCTTGCGTGGCTCCGAGGGTTATCAGCCCCAGCATTTT. The chain couples TRBV5-6 to TRBJ1-5; D is uncertain. Germline assignment: CDR1 SGHDT and CDR2 YYEEEE. The CDR3 has 16 amino acids. Trimming took off 1 base at V and 5 bases at J, with 16 bases between the two ends.

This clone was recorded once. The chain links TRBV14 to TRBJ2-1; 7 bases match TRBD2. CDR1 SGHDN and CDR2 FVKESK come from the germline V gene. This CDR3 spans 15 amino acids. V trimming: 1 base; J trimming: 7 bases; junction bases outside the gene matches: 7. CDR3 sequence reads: CASSQVAGLNNEQFF. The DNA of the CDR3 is TGTGCCAGCAGCCAAGTGGCGGGACTAAATAATGAGCAGTTCTTC.

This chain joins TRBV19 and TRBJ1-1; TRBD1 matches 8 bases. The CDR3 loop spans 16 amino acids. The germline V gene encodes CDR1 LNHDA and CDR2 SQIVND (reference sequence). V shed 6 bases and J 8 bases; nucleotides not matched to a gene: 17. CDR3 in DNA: TGTGCCAGTAGCCTCCAGGGGGCGCGTCAAGGTTCCGAAGCTTTCTTT. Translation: CASSLQGARQGSEAFF.

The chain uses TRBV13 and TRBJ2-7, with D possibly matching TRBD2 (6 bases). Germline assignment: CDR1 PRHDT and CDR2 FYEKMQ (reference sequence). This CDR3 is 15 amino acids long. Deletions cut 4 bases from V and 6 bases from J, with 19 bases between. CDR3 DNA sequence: TGTGCCAGCAGCTCCGCACCCGGCACGGAGGGCGAGCAGTACTTC. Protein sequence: CASSSAPGTEGEQYF. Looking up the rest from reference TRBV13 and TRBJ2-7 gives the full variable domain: AAGVIQSPRHLIKEKRETATLKCYPIPRHDTVYWYQQGPGQDPQFLISFYEKMQSDKGSIPDRFSAQQFSDYHSELNMSSLELGDSALYFCASSSAPGTEGEQYFGPGTRLTVT.

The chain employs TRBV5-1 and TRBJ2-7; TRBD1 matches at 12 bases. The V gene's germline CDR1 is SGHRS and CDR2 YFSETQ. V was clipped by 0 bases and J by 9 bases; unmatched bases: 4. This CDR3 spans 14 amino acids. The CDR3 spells CASSLEGQGAVQYF. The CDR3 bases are TGCGCCAGCAGCTTGGAGGGACAGGGGGCCGTGCAGTACTTC.

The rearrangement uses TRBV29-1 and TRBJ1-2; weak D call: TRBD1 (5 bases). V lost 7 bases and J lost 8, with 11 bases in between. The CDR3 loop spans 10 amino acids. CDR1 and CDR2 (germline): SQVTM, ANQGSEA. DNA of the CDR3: TGCAGCGGGGGGACTAGCGGCTACACCTTC. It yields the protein CSGGTSGYTF.

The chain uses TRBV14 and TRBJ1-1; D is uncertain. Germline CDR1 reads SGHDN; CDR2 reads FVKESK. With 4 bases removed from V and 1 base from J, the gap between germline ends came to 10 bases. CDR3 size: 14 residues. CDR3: CASSRFTENTEAFF. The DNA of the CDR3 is TGTGCCAGCAGCCGATTTACAGAGAACACTGAAGCTTTCTTT.

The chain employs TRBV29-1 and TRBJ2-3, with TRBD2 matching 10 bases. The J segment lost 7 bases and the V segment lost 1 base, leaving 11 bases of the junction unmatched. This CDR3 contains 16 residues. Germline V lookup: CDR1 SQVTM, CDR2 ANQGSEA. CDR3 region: CSVEGTSGDLANTQYF. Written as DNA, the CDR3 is TGCAGCGTTGAAGGAACTAGCGGGGACTTGGCGAATACGCAGTATTTT.

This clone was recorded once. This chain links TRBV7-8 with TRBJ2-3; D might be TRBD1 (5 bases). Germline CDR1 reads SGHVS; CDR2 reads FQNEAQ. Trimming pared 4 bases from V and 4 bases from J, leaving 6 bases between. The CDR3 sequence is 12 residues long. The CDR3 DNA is TGTGCCAGCAGCTCCAGGGCAGATACGCAGTATTTT. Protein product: CASSSRADTQYF.

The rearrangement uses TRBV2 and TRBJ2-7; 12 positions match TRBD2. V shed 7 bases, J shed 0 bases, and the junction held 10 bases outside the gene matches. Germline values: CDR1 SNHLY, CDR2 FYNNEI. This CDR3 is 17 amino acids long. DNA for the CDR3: TGTGCCAGCACCGAACCTAGCGGGAGGGTGGGCTCCTACGAGCAGTACTTC. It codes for CASTEPSGRVGSYEQYF. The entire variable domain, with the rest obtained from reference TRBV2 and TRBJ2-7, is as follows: EPEVTQTPSHQVTQMGQEVILRCVPISNHLYFYWYRQILGQKVEFLVSFYNNEISEKSEIFDDQFSVERPDGSNFTLKIRSTKLEDSAMYFCASTEPSGRVGSYEQYFGPGTRLTVT.